This T cell receptor (beta chain) stems from a study of T cells in Graves' hyperthyroidism and ophthalmopathy. In the study overall: At initial diagnosis, before any treatment had begun, peripheral blood was obtained. The study's findings and limits: Blood samples included most of the expanded thyroid clonotypes exceeding 0.001.

Researchers amplified the TCR beta CDR3 regions from RNA transcripts. When the TCR CDR3 underwent first-round RT-PCR, the HTBI primer set was used. TCRdb redid the calling of the multiplex PCR reads with MiXCR, one entry per CDR3 protein. This table holds approximately 720,000 distinct CDR3 sequences, 15% to 20% found once. To note about this clonotype: Its target is not known.

Those patients with uncontrolled infection, other autoimmune disease, pregnancy or lactation were excluded. Per the germline V gene, CDR1 is DFQATT and CDR2 is SNEGSKA (reference sequence). The CDR3 runs 13 residues. V lost 3 bases to trimming and J lost 3 bases, with 10 bases between them. The sample taken for sequencing was blood. The chain couples TRBV20-1 to TRBJ2-3, with D unclear. This receptor was identified in a woman between 45 and 60 years old with Graves' hyperthyroidism that later progressed to Graves' ophthalmopathy. For the CDR3, the DNA is TGCAGTGCTAGTCCCATAACTACAGATACGCAGTATTTT. It specifies CSASPITTDTQYF.